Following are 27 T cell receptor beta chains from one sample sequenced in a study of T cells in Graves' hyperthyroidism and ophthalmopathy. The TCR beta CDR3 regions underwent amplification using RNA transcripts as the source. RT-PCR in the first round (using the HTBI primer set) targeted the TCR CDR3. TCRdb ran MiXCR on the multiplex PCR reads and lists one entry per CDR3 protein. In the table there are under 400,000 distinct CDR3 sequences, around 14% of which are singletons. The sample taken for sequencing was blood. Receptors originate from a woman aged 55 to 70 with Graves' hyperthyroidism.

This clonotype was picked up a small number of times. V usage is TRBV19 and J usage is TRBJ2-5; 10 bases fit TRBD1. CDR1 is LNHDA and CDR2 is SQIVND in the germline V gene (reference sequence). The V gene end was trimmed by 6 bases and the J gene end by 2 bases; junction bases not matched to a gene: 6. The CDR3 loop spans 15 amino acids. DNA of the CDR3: TGTGCCAGTAGACGACAGGGGGCGACGCAAGAGACCCAGTACTTC. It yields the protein CASRRQGATQETQYF. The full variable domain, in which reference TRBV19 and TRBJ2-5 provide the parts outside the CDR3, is DGGITQSPKYLFRKEGQNVTLSCEQNLNHDAMYWYRQDPGQGLRLIYYSQIVNDFQKGDIAEGYSVSREKKESFPLTVTSAQKNPTAFYLCASRRQGATQETQYFGPGTRLLVL.

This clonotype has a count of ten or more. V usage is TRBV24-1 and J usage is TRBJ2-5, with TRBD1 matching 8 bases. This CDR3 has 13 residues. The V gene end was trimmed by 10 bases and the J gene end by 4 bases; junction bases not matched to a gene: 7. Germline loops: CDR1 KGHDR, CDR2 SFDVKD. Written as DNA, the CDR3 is TGTGCCACTTCCAGGGGGCTAGTAGAGACCCAGTACTTC. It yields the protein CATSRGLVETQYF.

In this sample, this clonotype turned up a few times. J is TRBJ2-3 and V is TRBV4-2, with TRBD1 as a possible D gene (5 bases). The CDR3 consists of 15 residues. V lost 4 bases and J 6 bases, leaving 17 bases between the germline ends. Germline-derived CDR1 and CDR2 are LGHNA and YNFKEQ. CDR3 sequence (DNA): TGTGCCAGCAGCCGTTCCGGGCCCTCAGGGGATACGCAGTATTTT. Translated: CASSRSGPSGDTQYF.

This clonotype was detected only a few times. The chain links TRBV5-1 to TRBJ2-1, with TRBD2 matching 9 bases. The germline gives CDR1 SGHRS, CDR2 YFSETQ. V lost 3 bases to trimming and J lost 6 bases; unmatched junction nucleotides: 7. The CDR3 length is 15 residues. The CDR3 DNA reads TGCGCCAGCAGCTCCATAGCGGGAGTGGGCAATGAGCAGTTCTTC. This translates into CASSSIAGVGNEQFF.

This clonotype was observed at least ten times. CDR3 nucleotide sequence: TGTGCCAGCAGTCGTCCCGGGTACTATGGCTACACCTTC. Translating gives CASSRPGYYGYTF. The rearrangement uses TRBV12-3 or TRBV12-4 and TRBJ1-2; D ambiguous. Between the trimmed V and J ends, which lost 5 bases and 3 bases, there was a span of 10 bases. The CDR3 runs to 13 residues.

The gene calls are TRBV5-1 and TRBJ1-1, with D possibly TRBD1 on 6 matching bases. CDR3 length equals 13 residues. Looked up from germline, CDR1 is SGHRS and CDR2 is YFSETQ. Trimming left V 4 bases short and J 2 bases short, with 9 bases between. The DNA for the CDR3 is TGCGCCAGCAGCATGGACAGTAACACTGAAGCTTTCTTT. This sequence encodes CASSMDSNTEAFF.

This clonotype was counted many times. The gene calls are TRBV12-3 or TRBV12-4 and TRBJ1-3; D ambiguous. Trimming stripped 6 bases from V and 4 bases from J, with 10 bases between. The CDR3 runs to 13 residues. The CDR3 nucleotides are TGTGCCAGCAGCGGAAGCCTCGGAAACACCATATATTTT. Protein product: CASSGSLGNTIYF.

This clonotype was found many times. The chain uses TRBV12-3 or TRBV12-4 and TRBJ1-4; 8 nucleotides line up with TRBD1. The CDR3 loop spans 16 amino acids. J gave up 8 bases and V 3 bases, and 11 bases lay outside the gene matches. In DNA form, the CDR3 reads TGTGCCAGCAGTTTGGATCAGGACAGGGTTGCGGAAAAACTGTTTTTT. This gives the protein CASSLDQDRVAEKLFF.

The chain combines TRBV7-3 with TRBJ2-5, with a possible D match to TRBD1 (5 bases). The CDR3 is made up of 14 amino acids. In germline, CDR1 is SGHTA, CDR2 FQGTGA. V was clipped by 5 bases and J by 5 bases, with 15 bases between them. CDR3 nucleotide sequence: TGTGCCAGCAGCACAGGAACCGCAGGGGAGACCCAGTACTTC. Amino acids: CASSTGTAGETQYF.

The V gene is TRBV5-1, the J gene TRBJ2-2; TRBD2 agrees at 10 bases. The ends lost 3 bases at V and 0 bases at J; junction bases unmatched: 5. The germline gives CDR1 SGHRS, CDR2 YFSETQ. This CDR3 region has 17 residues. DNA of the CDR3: TGCGCCAGCAGCTCGGGGACTAGCGCCACGAACACCGGGGAGCTGTTTTTT. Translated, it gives CASSSGTSATNTGELFF.

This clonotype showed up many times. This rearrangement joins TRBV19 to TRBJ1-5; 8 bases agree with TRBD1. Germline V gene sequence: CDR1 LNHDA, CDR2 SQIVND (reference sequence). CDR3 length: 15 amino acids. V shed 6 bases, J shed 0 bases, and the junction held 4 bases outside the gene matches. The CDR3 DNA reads TGTGCCAGTAGCAGGACAGGGTATAGCAATCAGCCCCAGCATTTT. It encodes CASSRTGYSNQPQHF.

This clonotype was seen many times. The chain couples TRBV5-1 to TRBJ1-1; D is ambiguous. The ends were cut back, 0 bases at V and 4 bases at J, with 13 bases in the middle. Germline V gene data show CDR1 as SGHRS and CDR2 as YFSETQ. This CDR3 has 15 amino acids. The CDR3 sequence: CASSLGSVPSTEAFF. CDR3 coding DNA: TGCGCCAGCAGCTTGGGTTCCGTCCCGAGCACTGAAGCTTTCTTT.

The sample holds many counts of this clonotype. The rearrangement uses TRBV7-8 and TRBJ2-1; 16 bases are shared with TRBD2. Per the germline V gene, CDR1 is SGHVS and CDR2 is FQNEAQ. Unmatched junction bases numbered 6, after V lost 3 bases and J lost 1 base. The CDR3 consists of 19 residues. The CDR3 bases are TGTGCCAGCAGCTTTTCAGGGACTAGCGGGAGGGAGTCCTACAATGAGCAGTTCTTC. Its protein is CASSFSGTSGRESYNEQFF.

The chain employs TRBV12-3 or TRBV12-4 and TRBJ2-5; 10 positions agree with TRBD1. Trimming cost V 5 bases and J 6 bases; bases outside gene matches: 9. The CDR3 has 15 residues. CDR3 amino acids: CASSGGDRGLQTQYF. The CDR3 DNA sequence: TGTGCCAGCAGTGGGGGGGACAGGGGTTTGCAGACCCAGTACTTC.

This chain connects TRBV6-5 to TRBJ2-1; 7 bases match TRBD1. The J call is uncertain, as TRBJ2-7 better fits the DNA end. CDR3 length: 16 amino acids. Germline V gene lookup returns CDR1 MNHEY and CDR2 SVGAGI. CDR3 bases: TGTGCCAGCAGTTCGACAGGGCTTAGCTCCTACAATGAGCAGTACTTC. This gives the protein CASSSTGLSSYNEQYF.

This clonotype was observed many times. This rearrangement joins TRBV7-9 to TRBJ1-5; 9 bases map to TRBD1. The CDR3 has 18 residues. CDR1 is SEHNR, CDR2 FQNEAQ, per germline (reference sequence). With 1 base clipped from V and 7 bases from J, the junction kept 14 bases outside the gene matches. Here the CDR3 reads CASSLGKTTGGAWQPQHF. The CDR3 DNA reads TGTGCCAGCAGCTTAGGGAAAACCACAGGGGGCGCGTGGCAGCCCCAGCATTTT. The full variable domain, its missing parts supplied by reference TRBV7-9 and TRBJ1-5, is DTGVSQNPRHKITKRGQNVTFRCDPISEHNRLYWYRQTLGQGPEFLTYFQNEAQLEKSRLLSDRFSAERPKGSFSTLEIQRTEQGDSAMYLCASSLGKTTGGAWQPQHFGDGTRLSIL.

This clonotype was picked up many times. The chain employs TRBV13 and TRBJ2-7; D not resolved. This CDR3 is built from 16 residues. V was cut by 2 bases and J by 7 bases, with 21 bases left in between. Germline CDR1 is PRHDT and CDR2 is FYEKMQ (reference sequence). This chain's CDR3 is CASSLSGFTSSGEQYF. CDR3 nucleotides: TGTGCCAGCAGCTTAAGTGGCTTTACCTCCTCTGGAGAGCAGTACTTC.

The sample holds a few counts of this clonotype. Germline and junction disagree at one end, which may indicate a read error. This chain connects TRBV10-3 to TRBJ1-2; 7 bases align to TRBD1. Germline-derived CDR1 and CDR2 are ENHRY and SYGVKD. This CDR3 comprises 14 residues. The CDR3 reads CAVSEGGQNPGYTF. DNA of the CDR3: TGTGCCGTCAGTGAGGGGGGACAGAACCCTGGCTACACCTTC.

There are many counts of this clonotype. The CDR3 region is CASRPTGSNEKLFF. In DNA, the CDR3 is TGTGCCAGCCGCCCAACAGGGTCTAATGAAAAACTGTTTTTT. The chain has TRBV28 and TRBJ1-4; D possibly corresponds to TRBD1 (6 bases). CDR3 length: 14 residues. The germline gives CDR1 MDHEN, CDR2 SYDVKM. Trimming removed 8 bases at V and 3 bases at J, with 13 bases between.

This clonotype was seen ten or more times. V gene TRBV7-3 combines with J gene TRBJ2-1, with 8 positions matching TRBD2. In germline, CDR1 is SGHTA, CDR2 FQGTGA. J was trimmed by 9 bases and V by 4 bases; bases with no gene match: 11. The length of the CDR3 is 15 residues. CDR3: CASSSSGSGRSEQFF. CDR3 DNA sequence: TGTGCCAGCAGCTCATCGGGGAGCGGGAGATCTGAGCAGTTCTTC.

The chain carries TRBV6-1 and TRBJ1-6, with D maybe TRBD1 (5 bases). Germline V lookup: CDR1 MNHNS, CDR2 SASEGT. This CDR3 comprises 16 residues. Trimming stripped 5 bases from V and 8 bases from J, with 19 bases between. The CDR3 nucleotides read TGTGCCAGCAGTCCTCAGGCCGGGACCCTCTATTCACCCCTCCACTTT. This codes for CASSPQAGTLYSPLHF.

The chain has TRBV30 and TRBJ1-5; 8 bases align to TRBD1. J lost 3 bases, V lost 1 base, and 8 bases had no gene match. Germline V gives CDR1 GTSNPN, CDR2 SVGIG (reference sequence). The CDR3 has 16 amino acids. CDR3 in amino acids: CAWSAYRDRNNQPQHF. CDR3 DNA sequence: TGTGCCTGGAGTGCTTACCGGGACAGGAACAATCAGCCCCAGCATTTT. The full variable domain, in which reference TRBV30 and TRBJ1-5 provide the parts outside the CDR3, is SQTIHQWPATLVQPVGSPLSLECTVEGTSNPNLYWYRQAAGRGLQLLFYSVGIGQISSEVPQNLSASRPQDRQFILSSKKLLLSDSGFYLCAWSAYRDRNNQPQHFGDGTRLSIL.

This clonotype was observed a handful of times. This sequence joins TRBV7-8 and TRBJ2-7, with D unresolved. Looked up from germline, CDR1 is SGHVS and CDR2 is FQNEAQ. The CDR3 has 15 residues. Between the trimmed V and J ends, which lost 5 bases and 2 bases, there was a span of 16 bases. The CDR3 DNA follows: TGTGCCAGCAGCCCTGATCTGGCCCCCGCCTACGAGCAGTACTTC. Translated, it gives CASSPDLAPAYEQYF. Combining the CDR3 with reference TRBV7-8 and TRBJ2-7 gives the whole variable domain GAGVSQSPRYKVAKRGQDVALRCDPISGHVSLFWYQQALGQGPEFLTYFQNEAQLDKSGLPSDRFFAERPEGSVSTLKIQRTQQEDSAVYLCASSPDLAPAYEQYFGPGTRLTVT.

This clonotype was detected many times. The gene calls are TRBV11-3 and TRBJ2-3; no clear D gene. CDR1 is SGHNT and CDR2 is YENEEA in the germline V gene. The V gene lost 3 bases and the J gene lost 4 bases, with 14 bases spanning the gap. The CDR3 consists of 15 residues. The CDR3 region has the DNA TGTGCCAGCAGCTTGAGGCCATCCGAGCCAGATACGCAGTATTTT. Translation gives CASSLRPSEPDTQYF.

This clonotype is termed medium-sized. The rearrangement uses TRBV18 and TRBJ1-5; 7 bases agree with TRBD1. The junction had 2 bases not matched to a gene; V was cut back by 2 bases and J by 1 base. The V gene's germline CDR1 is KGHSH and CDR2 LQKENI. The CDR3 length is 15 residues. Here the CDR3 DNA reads TGTGCCAGCTCACCAACAGGGGAGAGCAATCAGCCCCAGCATTTT. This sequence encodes CASSPTGESNQPQHF.

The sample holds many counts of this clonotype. CDR3 bases: TGTGCCAGCAGACCTAGCGGGAGGGCGTCGTACGAGCAGTACTTC. Its translation: CASRPSGRASYEQYF. The chain combines TRBV11-2 with TRBJ2-7; 12 nucleotides align to TRBD2. The germline V gene has CDR1 SGHAT and CDR2 FQNNGV. After removal of 6 bases from V and 4 bases from J, the junction contained 7 bases not matched to a gene. There are 15 residues in the CDR3.

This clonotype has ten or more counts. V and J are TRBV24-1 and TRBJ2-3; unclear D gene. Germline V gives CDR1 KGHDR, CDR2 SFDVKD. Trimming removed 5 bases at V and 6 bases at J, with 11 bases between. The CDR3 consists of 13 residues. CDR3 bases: TGTGCCACCAGTGCCCCGAACGGGGATACGCAGTATTTT. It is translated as CATSAPNGDTQYF.